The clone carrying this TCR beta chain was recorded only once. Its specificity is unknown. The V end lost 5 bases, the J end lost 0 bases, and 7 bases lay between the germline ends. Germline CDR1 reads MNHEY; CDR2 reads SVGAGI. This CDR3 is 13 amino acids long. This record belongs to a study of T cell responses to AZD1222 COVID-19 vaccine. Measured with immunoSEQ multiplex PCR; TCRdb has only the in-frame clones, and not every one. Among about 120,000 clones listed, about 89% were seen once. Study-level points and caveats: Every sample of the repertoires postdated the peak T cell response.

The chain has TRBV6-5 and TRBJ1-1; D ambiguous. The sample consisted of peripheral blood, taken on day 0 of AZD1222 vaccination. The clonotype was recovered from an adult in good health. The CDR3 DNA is TGTGCCAGCAGTCAAACAGTGAACACTGAAGCTTTCTTT. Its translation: CASSQTVNTEAFF.